This entry lists 12 T cell receptor beta chains sequenced from one sample in a study of blood T cells in healthy people across ages. A J-beta primer mix and a sample-barcoded 5' primer were used in a second PCR of roughly 6 to 11 cycles. TCRdb reanalysed the 5' RACE reads using MiXCR and keeps one entry per CDR3 protein. The sample contains 600,000 to 900,000 distinct CDR3 sequences, roughly 25% of which appear only once. These data also featured in a second study, about T cells of mothers and their children.

The sequenced sample consisted of blood. The receptors originated from a boy younger than 18 in good health.

The rearrangement joins TRBV3-1 to TRBJ2-7, with TRBD2 matching 8 bases. This CDR3 comprises 15 residues. V dropped 6 bases and J dropped 4; count of bases not matched to a gene: 11. Germline CDR1 reads LGHDT; CDR2 reads YNNKEL (reference sequence). The CDR3, as DNA: TGTGCCAGCAGTCCCGCCGGGCGGGGGGCTTACGAGCAGTACTTC. This translates into CASSPAGRGAYEQYF.

This rearrangement joins TRBV5-5 to TRBJ2-7; the match to TRBD1 covers 9 bases. CDR3 size: 17 residues. Trimming removed 4 bases from V and 9 bases from J; junction bases left unmatched: 20. Germline assignment: CDR1 SGHKS and CDR2 YYEKEE (reference sequence). The DNA for the CDR3 is TGTGCCAGCAGCCTCCTCAACTACAGGGACAGGGAGAACGGGCAGTACTTC. Translating it yields CASSLLNYRDRENGQYF.

This clonotype occurred many times. CDR3 sequence: CASSEGPNRGETQYF. CDR3 DNA sequence: TGTGCCAGCAGCGAGGGACCGAACCGAGGGGAGACCCAGTACTTC. This sequence joins TRBV11-2 and TRBJ2-5, with D perhaps matching TRBD1 or TRBD2 (5 bases each). CDR1 and CDR2 (germline): SGHAT, FQNNGV. With 5 bases removed from V and 5 bases from J, the gap between germline ends came to 18 bases. The CDR3 length is 15 residues.

V and J are TRBV14 and TRBJ2-5; 9 positions agree with TRBD2. The CDR3 is 16 residues long. V was pared by 0 bases and J by 5 bases, with 7 bases of the junction left unmatched. The germline CDR1 and CDR2 sequences are SGHDN and FVKESK. CDR3 sequence (DNA): TGTGCCAGCAGCCAAGATCGCGGGGGGGCCTGGGAGACCCAGTACTTC. Its protein product is CASSQDRGGAWETQYF.

In its sample, this clonotype was seen a few times. J is TRBJ1-4 and V is TRBV5-5; D uncertain. Per the germline V gene, CDR1 is SGHKS and CDR2 is YYEKEE (reference sequence). Trimming left V 3 bases short and J 4 bases short, with 10 bases between. This CDR3 comprises 14 residues. CDR3 amino acids: CASSSDTYNEKLFF. The DNA for the CDR3 is TGTGCCAGCAGCTCTGACACCTATAATGAAAAACTGTTTTTT. Full variable domain (missing parts from reference TRBV5-5 and TRBJ1-4): DAGVTQSPTHLIKTRGQQVTLRCSPISGHKSVSWYQQVLGQGPQFIFQYYEKEERGRGNFPDRFSARQFPNYSSELNVNALLLGDSALYLCASSSDTYNEKLFFGSGTQLSVL.

This clonotype has just a few counts. The CDR3 DNA reads TGTGCCAGCACTGAATCGGGGCGGGGTAGCGAGCAGTACTTC. This translates into CASTESGRGSEQYF. The genes are TRBV6-2 or TRBV6-3 and TRBJ2-7, with D possibly TRBD2 on 6 matching bases. V lost 7 bases and J 6 bases, leaving 19 bases between the germline ends. This CDR3 spans 14 amino acids. Germline lookup yields CDR1 MNHEY and CDR2 SVGEGT.

The chain has TRBV5-5 and TRBJ2-7, with 7 bases that match TRBD1. CDR1 is SGHKS and CDR2 is YYEKEE in the germline V gene (reference sequence). CDR3 size: 13 residues. After removal of 4 bases from V and 5 bases from J, the junction contained 6 bases not matched to a gene. CDR3 nucleotide sequence: TGTGCCAGCAGCCCGGACAGGCTCCACGAGCAGTACTTC. Protein: CASSPDRLHEQYF. Looking up the rest from reference TRBV5-5 and TRBJ2-7 gives the full variable domain: DAGVTQSPTHLIKTRGQQVTLRCSPISGHKSVSWYQQVLGQGPQFIFQYYEKEERGRGNFPDRFSARQFPNYSSELNVNALLLGDSALYLCASSPDRLHEQYFGPGTRLTVT.

This sequence joins TRBV5-1 and TRBJ2-5; D is perhaps TRBD1 (5 bases). Germline V gene lookup returns CDR1 SGHRS and CDR2 YFSETQ. This CDR3 spans 13 amino acids. V shed 4 bases and J shed 3 bases, with 10 bases lying between them. The CDR3: CASSVGHKETQYF. In DNA, the CDR3 is TGCGCCAGCAGCGTCGGACACAAAGAGACCCAGTACTTC.

This clonotype occurred many times. This rearrangement joins TRBV2 to TRBJ1-5, with 10 nucleotides matching TRBD1. Germline assignment: CDR1 SNHLY and CDR2 FYNNEI. CDR3 length: 18 amino acids. The J segment lost 7 bases and the V segment lost 6 bases, leaving 18 bases of the junction unmatched. DNA for the CDR3: TGTGCCAGCAGCGAGCCGGGACAGGGGACCGGTGTAGGGCAGCCCCAGCATTTT. Translated: CASSEPGQGTGVGQPQHF.

In this sample, this clonotype turned up a few times. The V gene is TRBV6-5, the J gene TRBJ2-7; D is ambiguous. In germline, CDR1 is MNHEY, CDR2 SVGAGI. CDR3 length: 15 amino acids. The V end was cut by 7 bases, the J end by 0 bases, with 16 bases between. The CDR3 here is CASMGSWVHSYEQYF. The CDR3 DNA reads as TGTGCCAGCATGGGGTCCTGGGTCCACTCCTACGAGCAGTACTTC.

CDR3 residues: CATSRPGQGDEQFF. The CDR3, as DNA: TGTGCCACCAGCAGACCTGGACAGGGGGATGAGCAGTTCTTC. The chain employs TRBV15 and TRBJ2-5, with 10 bases lining up with TRBD1. The J call may be incorrect, as the DNA end agrees better with TRBJ2-1. The CDR3 contains 14 residues. Germline CDR1 is LNHNV and CDR2 is YYDKDF (reference sequence).

This clonotype was detected many times. V usage is TRBV7-2 and J usage is TRBJ2-5, with D perhaps TRBD1 or TRBD2 (6 bases each). Trimming took 6 bases from V and 5 from J, leaving 13 bases between them. This CDR3 spans 13 amino acids. Germline V gene lookup returns CDR1 SGHTA and CDR2 FQGNSA. CDR3 DNA sequence: TGTGCCAGCAGTTGGGGGGCTGGGGAGACCCAGTACTTC. The encoded protein is CASSWGAGETQYF.